This T cell receptor beta chain was retrieved from a study of T cell repertoires in ileal Crohn's disease. Study at large: All patients had surgery for stricturing (about 60%) or penetrating (around 40%) disease.

The germline V gene encodes CDR1 KGHSH and CDR2 LQKENI. CDR3 length equals 15 residues. A word on this clone: Its antigen is not known.

Whole-study results and caveats: Compared with CD4 T cells, sorted CD8 cells carried more expanded clones.

Sequenced by immunoSEQ multiplex PCR; TCRdb stores in-frame clones only, minus some. This repertoire shows some 5,500 clones, roughly 80% found once; its top ten account for roughly 26%. Sequenced material: ileal tissue. The source of this sequence is an adult with Crohn's disease. V is TRBV18 and J is TRBJ2-5, with 12 bases identical to TRBD1. The end of the DNA is better explained by TRBJ2-7, so the J call may be wrong. The CDR3 spells CASSQGQGASYEQYF. The CDR3 coding sequence is TGTGCCAGCTCACAGGGACAGGGGGCGTCCTACGAGCAGTACTTC.